This passage covers 8 T cell receptor beta chains from one sample sequenced in a study of CXCR3-negative and CXCR3-positive naive CD8 T cells. Notes on the study in general: In CXCR3-positive naive cells, the TRB CDR3s were more hydrophobic than in CXCR3-negative naive cells.

All TRB cDNA libraries came from 5' RACE performed with UMI labels. For each CDR3 protein, TCRdb gives one entry from its re-call of the 5' RACE reads, without DNA. This sample's table reports over 100,000 distinct CDR3 sequences. No antigen has been identified for these receptors. The sample comprised naive CXCR3+ CD8+ T cells from blood. Indicated subset: CD45RO-CCR7+CD27+CD95- naive CD8+ T cells expressing CXCR3 (TNR3+). The receptors were gathered from a human donor in good health. Some clones in this sample may be carry-over from other donors' samples.

CDR3 sequence reads: CAISESWTGNYNEQFF. The genes are TRBV10-3 and TRBJ2-1; the D call from TCRdb, TRBD1, cannot be confirmed without DNA. CDR1 is ENHRY, CDR2 SYGVKD, per germline. This CDR3 spans 16 amino acids.

The chain employs TRBV21-1 and TRBJ2-7. TRBV21-1 is given as a pseudogene. The CDR3 is 15 residues long. CDR3 sequence: CASCNRPYGAYEQYF.

The J gene is TRBJ2-7, the V gene TRBV10-3; TCRdb proposes TRBD2, but this gene call is untestable without DNA. CDR1 and CDR2 (germline): ENHRY, SYGVKD. CDR3 length: 13 amino acids. CDR3 sequence: CAISPTSDYEQYF.

V gene TRBV28 combines with J gene TRBJ2-7; the TCRdb call, TRBD1, lacks DNA for checking. CDR3 length: 13 amino acids. Germline V gene sequence: CDR1 MDHEN, CDR2 SYDVKM. The CDR3: CASSAPGQYEQYF.

V gene TRBV11-2 combines with J gene TRBJ2-7. There are 14 residues in the CDR3. Per the germline V gene, CDR1 is SGHAT and CDR2 is FQNNGV. CDR3 protein: CASSLSQGVYEQYF.

The chain joins TRBV7-9 to TRBJ2-1; TCRdb designates TRBD2, a call that cannot be tested without DNA. Germline CDR1 and CDR2: SEHNR and FQNEAQ (reference sequence). The CDR3 has 16 amino acids. CDR3 amino acids: CASSATSGQTLNEQFF.

This rearrangement joins TRBV7-2 to TRBJ2-7; TCRdb selects TRBD1, and the lack of DNA leaves this call unchecked. The CDR3 is 17 amino acids. CDR1 is SGHTA, CDR2 FQGNSA, per germline. This CDR3 reads CASSLELAGATSYEQYF. The variable domain in full, completed from reference TRBV7-2 and TRBJ2-7, reads GAGVSQSPSNKVTEKGKDVELRCDPISGHTALYWYRQSLGQGLEFLIYFQGNSAPDKSGLPSDRFSAERTGGSVSTLTIQRTQQEDSAVYLCASSLELAGATSYEQYFGPGTRLTVT.

The chain employs TRBV18 and TRBJ1-1. This CDR3 spans 12 amino acids. Germline V gives CDR1 KGHSH, CDR2 LQKENI. CDR3 protein: CASSPRNTEAFF.